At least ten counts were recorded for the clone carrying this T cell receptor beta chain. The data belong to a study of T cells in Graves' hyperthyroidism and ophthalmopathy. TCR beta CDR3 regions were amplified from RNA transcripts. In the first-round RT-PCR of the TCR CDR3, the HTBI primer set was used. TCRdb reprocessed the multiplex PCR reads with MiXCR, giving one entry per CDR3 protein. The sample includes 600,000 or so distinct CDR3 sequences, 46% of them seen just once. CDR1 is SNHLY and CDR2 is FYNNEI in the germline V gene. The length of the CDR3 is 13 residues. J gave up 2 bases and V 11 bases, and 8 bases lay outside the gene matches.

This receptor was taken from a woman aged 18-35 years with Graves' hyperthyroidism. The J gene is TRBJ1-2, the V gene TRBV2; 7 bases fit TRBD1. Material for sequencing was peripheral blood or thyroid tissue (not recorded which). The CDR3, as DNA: TGTGCCCGCACGACAGGGCGCAACTATGGCTACACCTTC. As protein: CARTTGRNYGYTF.